The rows below give T cell receptor beta chains drawn from one sample of a study of Tregs in tolerant kidney transplant recipients. Generated by immunoSEQ multiplex PCR, the TCRdb table keeps only in-frame clones and is missing some. The data contain more than 70,000 clones, roughly 91% of them singletons. The sample in question was CD4+ T cells from blood (PBMCs), obtained 24 months after the transplant. These receptors were collected from a human patient who received a combined kidney and bone marrow transplant. Certain T cells may be donor cells from the graft. Each CDR3 is given without its conserved first and last residue. Each record gives: V gene, D gene, CDR3 protein. The D gene is left open where the match is weak.

v_gene: TRBV30
d_gene: TRBD2
CDR3aa: AWSVFRRSGGEETQY

v_gene: TRBV7-8
d_gene: NA
CDR3aa: ASSLKWGPTDTQY

v_gene: TRBV25-1
d_gene: TRBD1
CDR3aa: ASRPSAGTGRTYEQY

v_gene: TRBV7-6
d_gene: TRBD1
CDR3aa: ASSLLGTGPGDTQY

v_gene: TRBV4-2
d_gene: NA
CDR3aa: ASSQPDGQFHLTEQY

v_gene: TRBV5-5
d_gene: TRBD2
CDR3aa: ASSFLLAGGSDTQY

v_gene: TRBV6-5
d_gene: TRBD1
CDR3aa: ASRPGQGYNEQF

v_gene: TRBV7-8
d_gene: TRBD1
CDR3aa: ASSLARAGGIFKQY

v_gene: TRBV6-4
d_gene: TRBD2
CDR3aa: ASSPGRTSRGAEQF

v_gene: TRBV10-3
d_gene: TRBD1
CDR3aa: AIIGTQGAPEGYT

v_gene: TRBV7-2
d_gene: NA
CDR3aa: ASSPAGNTEAF

v_gene: TRBV7-3
d_gene: TRBD2
CDR3aa: ASSLTLVGTSGIRTNEQF

v_gene: TRBV27
d_gene: NA
CDR3aa: ASSPVVWGLNTEAF

v_gene: TRBV9
d_gene: TRBD2
CDR3aa: ASSVALAGDGAQY

v_gene: TRBV5-8
d_gene: TRBD1
CDR3aa: ASSLGQGDGYT